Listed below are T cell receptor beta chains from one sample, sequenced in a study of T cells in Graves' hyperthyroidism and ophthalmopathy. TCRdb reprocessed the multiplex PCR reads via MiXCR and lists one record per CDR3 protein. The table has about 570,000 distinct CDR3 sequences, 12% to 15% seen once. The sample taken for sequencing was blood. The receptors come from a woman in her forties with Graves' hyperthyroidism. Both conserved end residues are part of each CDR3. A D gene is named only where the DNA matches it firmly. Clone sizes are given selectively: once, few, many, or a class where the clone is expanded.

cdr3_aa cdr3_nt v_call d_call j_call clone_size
CATSRDGGTEAFF TGTGCCACCAGCAGAGATGGTGGGACTGAAGCTTTCTTT TRBV15 . TRBJ1-1 .
CSARSSGPYEQYF TGCAGTGCTCGCTCGAGCGGCCCCTACGAGCAGTACTTC TRBV20-1 . TRBJ2-7 .
CASSFYIRSSNEQFF TGTGCCAGCAGTTTTTACATCCGGAGCTCCAATGAGCAGTTCTTC TRBV28 . TRBJ2-1 .
CASSGDYNTGELFF TGTGCCAGCAGCGGCGACTATAACACCGGGGAGCTGTTTTTT TRBV7-9 . TRBJ2-2 many
CASSQGASSGRYTGELFF TGCGCCAGCAGCCAAGGGGCTTCTAGCGGGAGGTACACCGGGGAGCTGTTTTTT TRBV4-1 TRBD2 TRBJ2-2 .
CATSETGQGASQPQHF TGTGCCACCAGTGAGACCGGACAGGGGGCGAGTCAGCCCCAGCATTTT TRBV24-1 TRBD1 TRBJ1-5 .
CASSPARIRPETQYF TGTGCCAGCAGCCCAGCCAGGATTCGGCCAGAGACCCAGTACTTC TRBV11-2 . TRBJ2-5 many
CASSLLRPNVYGYTF TGTGCCAGCAGTTTATTACGACCGAACGTCTATGGCTACACCTTC TRBV28 . TRBJ1-2 many
CASSVSLRGGTDTQYF TGTGCCAGCAGTGTAAGTCTCAGGGGAGGCACAGATACGCAGTATTTT TRBV2 . TRBJ2-3 many
CSAPKPSGANVLTF TGCAGTGCCCCTAAGCCCTCGGGGGCCAACGTCCTGACTTTC TRBV20-1 . TRBJ2-6 .
CASSPGLTGTIDEQYF TGCGCCAGCAGCCCAGGCCTGACAGGGACGATTGACGAGCAGTACTTC TRBV5-1 TRBD1 TRBJ2-7 many
CASSPDREGSYEQYF TGTGCCAGCAGTCCCGACAGGGAAGGATCCTACGAGCAGTACTTC TRBV6-1 TRBD1 TRBJ2-7 many
CSARVPQTSGSPHEQYF TGCAGTGCTAGAGTCCCCCAAACTAGCGGGAGTCCCCACGAGCAGTACTTC TRBV20-1 TRBD2 TRBJ2-7 .
CASNTMMNTGELFF TGTGCCAGCAACACAATGATGAACACCGGGGAGCTGTTTTTT TRBV2 . TRBJ2-2 many
CASSPPGWDLNTEAFF TGTGCCAGCAGTCCCCCGGGATGGGACTTGAACACTGAAGCTTTCTTT TRBV28 . TRBJ1-1 many
CAGPRRSKNIQYF TGCGCCGGCCCGAGGAGGTCCAAAAACATTCAGTACTTC TRBV10-1 . TRBJ2-4 .
CASSGRTGEKTGANVLTF TGTGCCAGCAGCGGCCGGACAGGGGAAAAGACTGGGGCCAACGTCCTGACTTTC TRBV12-3/TRBV12-4 TRBD1 TRBJ2-6 many